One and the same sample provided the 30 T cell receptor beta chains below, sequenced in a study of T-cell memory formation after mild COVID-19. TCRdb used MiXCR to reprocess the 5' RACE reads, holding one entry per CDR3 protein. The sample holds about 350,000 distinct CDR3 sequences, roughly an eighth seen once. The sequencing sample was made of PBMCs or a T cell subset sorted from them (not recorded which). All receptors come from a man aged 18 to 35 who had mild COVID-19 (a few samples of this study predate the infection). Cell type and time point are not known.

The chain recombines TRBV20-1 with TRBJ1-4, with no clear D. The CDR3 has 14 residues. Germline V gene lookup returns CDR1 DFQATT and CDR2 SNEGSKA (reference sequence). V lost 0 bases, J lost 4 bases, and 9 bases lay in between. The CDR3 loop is CSARDTGLNEKLFF. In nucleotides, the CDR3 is TGCAGTGCTAGAGATACTGGCCTTAATGAAAAACTGTTTTTT.

CDR3 nucleotide sequence: TGTGCCAGCAATCCCCCGGGGGAGGGGTTTTCAGAGCAGTACGTC. This encodes CASNPPGEGFSEQYV. This chain connects TRBV28 to TRBJ2-7; 7 nucleotides match TRBD2. The junction had 16 bases not matched to a gene; V was cut back by 7 bases and J by 7 bases. The CDR3 spans 15 residues. The germline gives CDR1 MDHEN, CDR2 SYDVKM.

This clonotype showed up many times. CDR3 region: CSAPPYGSVYNEQFF. CDR3 bases: TGCAGTGCCCCGCCCTATGGCTCGGTCTACAATGAGCAGTTCTTC. This rearrangement joins TRBV20-1 to TRBJ2-1; the D is unclear. V lost 6 bases and J lost 3, with 18 bases in between. There are 15 residues in the CDR3. Germline lookup yields CDR1 DFQATT and CDR2 SNEGSKA (reference sequence).

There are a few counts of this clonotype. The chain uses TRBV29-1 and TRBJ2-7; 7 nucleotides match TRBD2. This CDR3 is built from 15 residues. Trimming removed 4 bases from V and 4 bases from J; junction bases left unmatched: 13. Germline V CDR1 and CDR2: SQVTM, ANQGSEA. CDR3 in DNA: TGCAGCGTTGCCCTAGCGGCCCTCCCCGGGTACGAGCAGTACTTC. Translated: CSVALAALPGYEQYF.

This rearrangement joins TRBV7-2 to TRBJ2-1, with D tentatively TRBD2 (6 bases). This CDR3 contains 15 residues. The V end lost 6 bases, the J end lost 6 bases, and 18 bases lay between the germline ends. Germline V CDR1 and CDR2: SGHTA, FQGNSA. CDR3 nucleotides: TGTGCCAGCAGTTACCCGGGACTGTGGACCAATGAGCAGTTCTTC. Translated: CASSYPGLWTNEQFF.

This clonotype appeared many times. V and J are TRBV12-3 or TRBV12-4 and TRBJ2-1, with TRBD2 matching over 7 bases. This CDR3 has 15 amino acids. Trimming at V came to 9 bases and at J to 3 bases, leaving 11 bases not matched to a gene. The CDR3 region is CASDLGRGGYNEQFF. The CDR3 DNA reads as TGTGCCAGTGATCTTGGGCGCGGGGGCTACAATGAGCAGTTCTTC.

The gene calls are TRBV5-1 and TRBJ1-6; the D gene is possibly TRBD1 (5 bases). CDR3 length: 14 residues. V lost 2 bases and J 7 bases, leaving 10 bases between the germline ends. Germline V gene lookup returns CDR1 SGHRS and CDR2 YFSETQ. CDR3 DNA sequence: TGCGCCAGCAGCTTCGGGGGAGGAAATTCACCCCTCCACTTT. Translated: CASSFGGGNSPLHF.

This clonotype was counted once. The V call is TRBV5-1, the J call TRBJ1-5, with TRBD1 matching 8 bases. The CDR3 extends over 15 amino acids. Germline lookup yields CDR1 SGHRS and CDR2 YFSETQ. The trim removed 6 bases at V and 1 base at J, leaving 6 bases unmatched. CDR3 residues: CASKDRAGSNQPQHF. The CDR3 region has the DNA TGCGCCAGCAAGGACAGGGCAGGGAGCAATCAGCCCCAGCATTTT.

The CDR3 loop is CSVEGLYGYTF. CDR3 nucleotides: TGCAGCGTTGAAGGGCTCTATGGCTACACCTTC. The chain is built from TRBV29-1 and TRBJ1-2; D is undetermined. The CDR3 loop spans 11 amino acids. With 1 base removed from V and 4 bases from J, the gap between germline ends came to 4 bases. The germline gives CDR1 SQVTM, CDR2 ANQGSEA.

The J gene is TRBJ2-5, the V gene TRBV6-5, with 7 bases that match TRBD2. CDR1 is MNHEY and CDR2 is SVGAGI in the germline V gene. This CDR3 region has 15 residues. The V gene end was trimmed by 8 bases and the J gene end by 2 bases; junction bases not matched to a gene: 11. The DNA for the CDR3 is TGTGCCAGCGAGACCTTACTCGGGGGGCAAGAGACCCAGTACTTC. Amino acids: CASETLLGGQETQYF.

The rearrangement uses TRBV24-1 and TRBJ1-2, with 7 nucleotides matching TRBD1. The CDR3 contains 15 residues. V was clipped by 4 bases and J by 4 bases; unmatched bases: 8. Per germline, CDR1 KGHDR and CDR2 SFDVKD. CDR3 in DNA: TGTGCCACCAGTGACGAGGGGGCGTCCATCTATGGCTACACCTTC. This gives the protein CATSDEGASIYGYTF.

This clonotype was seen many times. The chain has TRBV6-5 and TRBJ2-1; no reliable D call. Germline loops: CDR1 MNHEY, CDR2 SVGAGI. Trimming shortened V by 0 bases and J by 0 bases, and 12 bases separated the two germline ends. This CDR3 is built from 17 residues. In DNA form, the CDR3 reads TGTGCCAGCAGTTACTCGATGGGCGTGAGCTCCTACAATGAGCAGTTCTTC. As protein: CASSYSMGVSSYNEQFF.

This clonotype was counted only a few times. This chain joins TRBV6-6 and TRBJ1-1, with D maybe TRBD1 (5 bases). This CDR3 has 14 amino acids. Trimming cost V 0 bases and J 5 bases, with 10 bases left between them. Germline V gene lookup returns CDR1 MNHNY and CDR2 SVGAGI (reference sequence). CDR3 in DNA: TGTGCCAGCAGTTACTCGCGAGAGGGGACTGAAGCTTTCTTT. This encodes CASSYSREGTEAFF.

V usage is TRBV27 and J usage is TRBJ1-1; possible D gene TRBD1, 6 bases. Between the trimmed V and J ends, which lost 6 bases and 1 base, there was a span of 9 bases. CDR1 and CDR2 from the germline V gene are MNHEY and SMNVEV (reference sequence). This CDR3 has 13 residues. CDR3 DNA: TGTGCCAGCAGAACCAGGGGGAACACTGAAGCTTTCTTT. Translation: CASRTRGNTEAFF.

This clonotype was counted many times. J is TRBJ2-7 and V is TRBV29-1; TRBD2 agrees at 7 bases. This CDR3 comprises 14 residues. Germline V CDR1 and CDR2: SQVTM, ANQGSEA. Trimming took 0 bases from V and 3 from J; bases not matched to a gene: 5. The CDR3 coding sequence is TGCAGCGTTGAAGAAGGGCGGGGGTTCTACGAGCAGTACTTC. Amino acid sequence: CSVEEGRGFYEQYF.

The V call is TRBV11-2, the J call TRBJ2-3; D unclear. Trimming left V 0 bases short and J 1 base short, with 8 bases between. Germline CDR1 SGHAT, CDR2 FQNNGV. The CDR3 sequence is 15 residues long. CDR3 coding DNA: TGTGCCAGCAGCTTAGAGGCGCAACGCACAGATACGCAGTATTTT. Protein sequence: CASSLEAQRTDTQYF.

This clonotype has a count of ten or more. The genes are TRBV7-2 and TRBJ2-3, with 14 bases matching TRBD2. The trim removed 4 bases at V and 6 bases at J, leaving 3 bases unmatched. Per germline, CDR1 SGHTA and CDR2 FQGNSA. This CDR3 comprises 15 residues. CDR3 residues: CASSSGLAGGDTQYF. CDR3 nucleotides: TGTGCCAGCAGCTCCGGACTAGCGGGGGGCGATACGCAGTATTTT.

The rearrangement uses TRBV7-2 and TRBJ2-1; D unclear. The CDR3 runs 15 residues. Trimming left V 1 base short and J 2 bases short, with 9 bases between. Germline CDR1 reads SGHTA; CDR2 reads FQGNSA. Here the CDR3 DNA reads TGTGCCAGCAGCTTAGGATTCTTTGCCTACAATGAGCAGTTCTTC. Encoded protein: CASSLGFFAYNEQFF.

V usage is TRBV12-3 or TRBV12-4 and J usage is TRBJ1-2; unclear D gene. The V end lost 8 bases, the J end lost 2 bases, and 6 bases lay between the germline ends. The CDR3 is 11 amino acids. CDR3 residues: CASSENYGYTF. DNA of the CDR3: TGTGCCAGCTCAGAAAACTATGGCTACACCTTC.

The CDR3 coding sequence is TGCAGCGTTGAGGTTGTGGCAGATACGCAGTATTTT. Amino acids: CSVEVVADTQYF. This chain links TRBV29-1 with TRBJ2-3; D is uncertain. Germline-derived CDR1 and CDR2 are SQVTM and ANQGSEA. V gave up 3 bases and J gave up 4 bases, with 8 bases separating them. The CDR3 is 12 amino acids.

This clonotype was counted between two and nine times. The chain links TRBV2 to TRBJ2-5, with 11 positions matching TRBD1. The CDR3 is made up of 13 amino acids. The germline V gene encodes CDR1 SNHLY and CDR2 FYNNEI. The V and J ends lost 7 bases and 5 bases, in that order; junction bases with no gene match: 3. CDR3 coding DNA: TGTGCCAGCATGCGGGACAGGGGGGAGACCCAGTACTTC. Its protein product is CASMRDRGETQYF.

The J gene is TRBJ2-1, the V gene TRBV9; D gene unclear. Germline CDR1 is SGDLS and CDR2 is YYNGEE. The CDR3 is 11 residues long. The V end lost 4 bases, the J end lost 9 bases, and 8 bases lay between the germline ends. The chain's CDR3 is CASSTDLEQFF. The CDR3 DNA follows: TGTGCCAGCAGCACCGATCTTGAGCAGTTCTTC.

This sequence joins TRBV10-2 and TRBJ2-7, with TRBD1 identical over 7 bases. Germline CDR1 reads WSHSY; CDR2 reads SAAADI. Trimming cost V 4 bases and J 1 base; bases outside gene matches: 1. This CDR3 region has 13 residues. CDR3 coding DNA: TGCGCCAGCAGTGTGGGACAGTCCTACGAGCAGTACTTC. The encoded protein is CASSVGQSYEQYF.

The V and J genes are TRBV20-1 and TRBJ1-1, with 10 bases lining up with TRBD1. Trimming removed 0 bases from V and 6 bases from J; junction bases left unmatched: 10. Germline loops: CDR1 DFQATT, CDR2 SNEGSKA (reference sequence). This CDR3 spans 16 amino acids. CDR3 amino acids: CSARDREGQGWPEAFF. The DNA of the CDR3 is TGCAGTGCTAGAGATCGAGAGGGACAGGGGTGGCCTGAAGCTTTCTTT.

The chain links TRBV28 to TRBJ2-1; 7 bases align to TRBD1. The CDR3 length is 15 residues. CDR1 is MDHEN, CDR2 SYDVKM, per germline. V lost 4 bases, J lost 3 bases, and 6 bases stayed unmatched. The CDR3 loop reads CASSYRTGIYNEQFF. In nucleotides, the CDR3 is TGTGCCAGCAGTTACAGGACAGGAATCTACAATGAGCAGTTCTTC.

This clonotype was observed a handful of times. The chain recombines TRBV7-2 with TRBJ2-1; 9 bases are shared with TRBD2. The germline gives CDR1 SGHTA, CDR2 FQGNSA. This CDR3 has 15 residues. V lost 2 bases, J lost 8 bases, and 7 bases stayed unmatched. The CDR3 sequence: CASSLIRGGAYEQFF. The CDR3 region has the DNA TGTGCCAGCAGCTTAATCCGCGGGGGGGCATATGAGCAGTTCTTC.

The CDR3 reads CSALAGLYEQYF. CDR3 sequence (DNA): TGCAGTGCTCTCGCGGGGCTCTACGAGCAGTACTTC. The chain joins TRBV20-1 to TRBJ2-7, with D possibly matching TRBD2 (6 bases). Germline V gene sequence: CDR1 DFQATT, CDR2 SNEGSKA (reference sequence). This CDR3 comprises 12 residues. Trimming cost V 5 bases and J 3 bases, with 11 bases left between them.

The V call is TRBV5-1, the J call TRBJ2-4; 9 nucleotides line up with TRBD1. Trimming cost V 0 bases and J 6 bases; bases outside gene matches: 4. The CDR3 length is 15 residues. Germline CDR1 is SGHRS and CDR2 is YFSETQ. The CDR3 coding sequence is TGCGCCAGCAGCTTGGGGGGACAGGGTCCAAACATTCAGTACTTC. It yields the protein CASSLGGQGPNIQYF.

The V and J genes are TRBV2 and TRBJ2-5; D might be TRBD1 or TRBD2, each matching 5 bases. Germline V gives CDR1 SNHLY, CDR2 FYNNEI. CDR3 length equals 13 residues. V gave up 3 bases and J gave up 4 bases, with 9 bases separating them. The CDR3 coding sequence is TGTGCCAGCAGTGACTATGGGACAGAGACCCAGTACTTC. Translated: CASSDYGTETQYF.

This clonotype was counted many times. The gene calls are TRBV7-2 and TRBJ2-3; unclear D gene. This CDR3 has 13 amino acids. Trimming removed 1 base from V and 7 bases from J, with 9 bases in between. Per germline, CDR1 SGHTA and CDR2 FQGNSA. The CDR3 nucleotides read TGTGCCAGCAGCTTAGAAGCCGAAAATACGCAGTATTTT. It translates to CASSLEAENTQYF.